The T cell receptor beta chain under discussion was sequenced for a study of blood T cells in healthy people across ages. The donors, aged roughly 6 to 100, were healthy Caucasians from Russia. V lost 6 bases and J 8 bases, leaving 10 bases between the germline ends. The CDR3 is made up of 11 amino acids. Germline CDR1 reads MDHEN; CDR2 reads SYDVKM. Through a sample-barcoded 5' primer and a J-beta primer mix, a second PCR was run for roughly 6 to 12 cycles. MiXCR, applied by TCRdb to the 5' RACE reads, yields one record per CDR3 protein. The sample holds about 1.5 million distinct CDR3 sequences, approximately 43% seen once.

The sample consisted of blood. The source of this sequence is a woman in her late teens or twenties in good health. This chain uses TRBV28 with TRBJ1-1; D is unresolved. The DNA of the CDR3 is TGTGCCAGCAGCCCCTATAGAGAAGCTTTCTTT. Translated: CASSPYREAFF.